This TCR beta chain is drawn from a study of read filtering for tumor transcriptome and immune sequencing. Study details: Among patients, 17 to 20 were male and more than 12 female, aged 47 to 80 (mean around 66). DNase treatment preceded whole-transcriptome library preparation. Findings and caveats of the study: The CD138-negative fraction was mixed bone marrow immune cells, not pure T cells.

Regarding this clonotype: The target antigen is unknown.

From roughly 390 ng of RNA, a library with molecular barcoded alpha/delta and beta/gamma adaptors was made. MiXCR was run by TCRdb on the reads, yielding one entry per CDR3 protein. The sample holds about 35,000 distinct CDR3 sequences, approximately 15% seen once. With 4 bases removed from V and 6 bases from J, the gap between germline ends came to 9 bases. CDR1 and CDR2 (germline): KGHDR, SFDVKD. The CDR3 sequence is 13 residues long. Sampling of bone marrow took place during active disease in every patient. The receptor was derived from a donor older than 35 with multiple myeloma. The V and J genes are TRBV24-1 and TRBJ2-1; maybe TRBD1 (6 bases). Material for sequencing was a population of CD138-negative cells sorted from bone marrow. In DNA, the CDR3 is TGTGCCACCAGTGACCCGACAGGCAATGAGCAGTTCTTC. Translation gives CATSDPTGNEQFF.